The 2 T cell receptor beta chains below come from one sample, sequenced in a study of cytomegalovirus exposure and HLA in healthy donors. Researchers ran the PCR with 60 Vbeta and 13 Jbeta primers. The method was immunoSEQ multiplex PCR; TCRdb's version includes in-frame clones alone and lacks a portion of them. The profile shows 150,000 to 200,000 clones, 70% to 80% of them singletons. Material: PBMCs. The receptors shown here come from a man between 45 and 60 years old in good health and CMV-seropositive.

This clone has just a few counts. This CDR3 is CASSLSIGGSYNEQFF. DNA for the CDR3: TGTGCCAGCAGTTTATCGATCGGGGGCTCCTACAATGAGCAGTTCTTC. The chain joins TRBV27 to TRBJ2-1; possible D gene TRBD2, 6 bases. CDR1 is MNHEY, CDR2 SMNVEV, per germline (reference sequence). Trimming took off 0 bases at V and 0 bases at J, with 9 bases between the two ends. The CDR3 consists of 16 residues.

V usage is TRBV6-5 and J usage is TRBJ1-2, with a weak D call TRBD1 (5 bases). Germline V lookup: CDR1 MNHEY, CDR2 SVGAGI. This CDR3 region has 16 residues. The V gene lost 0 bases and the J gene lost 0 bases, with 11 bases spanning the gap. This CDR3 reads CASSYSTVRANYGYTF. DNA for the CDR3: TGTGCCAGCAGTTACTCGACAGTGAGAGCTAACTATGGCTACACCTTC.